This T cell receptor (beta chain) is from a study of T-cell memory formation after mild COVID-19. Notes on the study in general: While clones contracting from day 15 to 85 were balanced between CD4 and CD8, later expanders leaned CD4+.

Turning to this clonotype: Its antigen is not identified.

Germline loops: CDR1 DFQATT, CDR2 SNEGSKA (reference sequence). The CDR3 loop spans 14 amino acids. J gave up 4 bases and V 5 bases, and 4 bases lay outside the gene matches. TCR alpha and TCR beta cDNA libraries carrying sample barcodes and UMIs were produced by 5'RACE using constant-segment primers. TCRdb re-derived calls from the 5' RACE reads in MiXCR, one entry per CDR3 protein. The table has 150,000 or so distinct CDR3 sequences, 30% to 35% seen once; the top ten hold 12%. The V call is TRBV20-1, the J call TRBJ2-1, with 11 positions matching TRBD2. The sample taken for sequencing was PBMCs or a T cell subset sorted from them (not recorded which). The TCR originated in an adult woman who had mild COVID-19 (a few samples of this study predate the infection). Cell type and time point are not known. The DNA for the CDR3 is TGCAGTGCTCGGACTAGCGGGTCGTACAATGAGCAGTTCTTC. This encodes CSARTSGSYNEQFF.